One and the same sample provided the 9 T cell receptor beta chains below, sequenced in a study of blood T cell repertoires in COVID-19. Clones were read by immunoSEQ multiplex PCR, and TCRdb kept only the in-frame ones, dropping some. There are roughly 180,000 clones in the sample; 94% occur only once, and 0.7% to 0.8% lies in the top ten. Input material: peripheral blood. These receptors all stem from a man aged 25 to 40 with COVID-19, enrolled during active disease.

The chain joins TRBV3-1 (or the pseudogene TRBV3-2) to TRBJ1-1; 7 bases map to TRBD1. The CDR3 runs to 13 residues. Germline loops: CDR1 LGHDT, CDR2 YNNKEL (reference sequence). The ends lost 1 base at V and 10 bases at J; junction bases unmatched: 6. Here the CDR3 reads CASSQVRDSRAFF. CDR3 nucleotides: TGTGCCAGCAGCCAAGTGAGGGACAGTAGAGCTTTCTTT.

V gene TRBV5-1 combines with J gene TRBJ1-2; TRBD1 matches at 7 bases. Germline trimming cut 4 bases from V and 0 bases from J; bases unmatched to any gene: 6. This CDR3 is 15 amino acids long. CDR1 SGHRS and CDR2 YFSETQ come from the germline V gene. CDR3 protein: CASSQMTGTNYGYTF. Written as DNA, the CDR3 is TGCGCCAGCAGCCAGATGACAGGGACTAACTATGGCTACACCTTC.

The CDR3 here is CASSLGQGESYEQYF. In nucleotides, the CDR3 is TGTGCCAGCAGCTTGGGACAGGGGGAATCCTACGAGCAGTACTTC. The chain joins TRBV5-4 to TRBJ2-7; 9 bases fit TRBD1. Germline V gene sequence: CDR1 SGHNT, CDR2 YYREEE (reference sequence). This CDR3 has 15 residues. V lost 0 bases and J lost 1; bases outside the gene matches: 2.

The CDR3 sequence: CASSDRVGRAEQYF. The CDR3 nucleotides read TGTGCCAGCAGTGACCGTGTGGGCAGGGCCGAGCAGTACTTC. The chain employs TRBV2 and TRBJ2-7, with a tentative D call TRBD1 (5 bases). The germline CDR1 and CDR2 sequences are SNHLY and FYNNEI. The V end was cut by 3 bases, the J end by 6 bases, with 15 bases between. There are 14 residues in the CDR3.

This clone was observed once. The chain recombines TRBV20-1 with TRBJ1-4; a weak D match, TRBD1 (5 bases). Germline CDR1 is DFQATT and CDR2 is SNEGSKA (reference sequence). With 3 bases removed from V and 2 bases from J, the gap between germline ends came to 7 bases. CDR3 size: 13 residues. The CDR3, as DNA: TGCAGTGCTAGTCGACAGACTAATGAAAAACTGTTTTTT. Protein: CSASRQTNEKLFF.

The chain combines TRBV30 with TRBJ2-6; the D gene is possibly TRBD2 (5 bases). This CDR3 is 14 amino acids long. Trimming cost V 4 bases and J 0 bases, with 7 bases left between them. Germline lookup yields CDR1 GTSNPN and CDR2 SVGIG (reference sequence). Here the CDR3 DNA reads TGTGCCTGGACGGGGTTCTCTGGGGCCAACGTCCTGACTTTC. This encodes CAWTGFSGANVLTF.

The chain couples TRBV5-4 to TRBJ2-1; 10 nucleotides line up with TRBD2. Germline loops: CDR1 SGHNT, CDR2 YYREEE (reference sequence). The CDR3 runs to 14 residues. The junction had 8 bases not matched to a gene; V was cut back by 4 bases and J by 10 bases. This chain's CDR3 is CASSGSGGAGEQFF. CDR3 DNA sequence: TGTGCCAGCAGCGGGAGCGGGGGGGCCGGGGAGCAGTTCTTC. Supplemented by reference TRBV5-4 and TRBJ2-1, the full variable domain reads ETGVTQSPTHLIKTRGQQVTLRCSSQSGHNTVSWYQQALGQGPQFIFQYYREEENGRGNFPPRFSGLQFPNYSSELNVNALELDDSALYLCASSGSGGAGEQFFGPGTRLTVL.

The V gene is TRBV7-9, the J gene TRBJ2-1, with D possibly TRBD1 on 5 matching bases. The V gene's germline CDR1 is SEHNR and CDR2 FQNEAQ (reference sequence). CDR3 length: 15 residues. Trimming removed 1 base from V and 8 bases from J, with 15 bases in between. The CDR3: CASSLVRGRSDEQFF. The CDR3 nucleotides read TGTGCCAGCAGCTTAGTAAGGGGCAGGAGCGATGAGCAGTTCTTC.

This clone was picked up one time. The chain has TRBV29-1 and TRBJ2-5; D is uncertain. Germline CDR1 and CDR2: SQVTM and ANQGSEA. The CDR3 is made up of 11 amino acids. Trimming took 4 bases from V and 5 from J, leaving 8 bases between them. The CDR3 sequence is CSVASRETQYF. The DNA of the CDR3 is TGCAGCGTTGCTAGTCGTGAGACCCAGTACTTC. Supplemented by reference TRBV29-1 and TRBJ2-5, the full variable domain reads SAVISQKPSRDICQRGTSLTIQCQVDSQVTMMFWYRQQPGQSLTLIATANQGSEATYESGFVIDKFPISRPNLTFSTLTVSNMSPEDSSIYLCSVASRETQYFGPGTRLLVL.